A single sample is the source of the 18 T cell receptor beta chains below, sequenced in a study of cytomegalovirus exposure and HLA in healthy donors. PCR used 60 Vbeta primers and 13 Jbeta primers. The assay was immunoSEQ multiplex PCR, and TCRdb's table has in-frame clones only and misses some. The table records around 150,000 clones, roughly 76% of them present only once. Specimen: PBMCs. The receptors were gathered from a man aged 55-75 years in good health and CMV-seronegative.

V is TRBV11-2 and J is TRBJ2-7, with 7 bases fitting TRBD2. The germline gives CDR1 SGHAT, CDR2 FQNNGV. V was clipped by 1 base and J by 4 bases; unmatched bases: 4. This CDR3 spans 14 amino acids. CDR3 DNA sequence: TGTGCCAGCAGCTTAGCGGGAGGAAATTACGAGCAGTACTTC. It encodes CASSLAGGNYEQYF.

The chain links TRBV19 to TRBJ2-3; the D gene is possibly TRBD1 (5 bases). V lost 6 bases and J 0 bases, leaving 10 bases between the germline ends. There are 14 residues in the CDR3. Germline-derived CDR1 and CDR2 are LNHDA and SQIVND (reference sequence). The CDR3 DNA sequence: TGTGCCAGTAGCCCACAGGTTAGCACAGATACGCAGTATTTT. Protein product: CASSPQVSTDTQYF.

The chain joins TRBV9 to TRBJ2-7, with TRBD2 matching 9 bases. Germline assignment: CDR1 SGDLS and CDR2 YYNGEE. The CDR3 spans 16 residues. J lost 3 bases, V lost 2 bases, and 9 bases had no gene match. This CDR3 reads CASSVSSGAPYYEQYF. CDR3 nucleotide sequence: TGTGCCAGCAGCGTGTCTAGCGGGGCCCCCTACTACGAGCAGTACTTC.

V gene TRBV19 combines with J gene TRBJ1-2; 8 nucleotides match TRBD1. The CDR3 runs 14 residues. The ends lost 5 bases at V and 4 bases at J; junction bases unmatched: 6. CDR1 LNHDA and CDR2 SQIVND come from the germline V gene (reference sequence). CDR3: CASSQQGDAYGYTF. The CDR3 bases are TGTGCCAGTAGTCAACAGGGGGACGCCTATGGCTACACCTTC.

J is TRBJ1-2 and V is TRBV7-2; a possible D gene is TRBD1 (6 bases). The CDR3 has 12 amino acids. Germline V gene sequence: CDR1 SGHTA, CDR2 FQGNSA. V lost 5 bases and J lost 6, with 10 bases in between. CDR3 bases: TGTGCCAGCAGCGAAAACAGGGATGGCTACACCTTC. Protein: CASSENRDGYTF. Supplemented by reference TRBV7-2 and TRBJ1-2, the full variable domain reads GAGVSQSPSNKVTEKGKDVELRCDPISGHTALYWYRQSLGQGLEFLIYFQGNSAPDKSGLPSDRFSAERTGGSVSTLTIQRTQQEDSAVYLCASSENRDGYTFGSGTRLTVV.

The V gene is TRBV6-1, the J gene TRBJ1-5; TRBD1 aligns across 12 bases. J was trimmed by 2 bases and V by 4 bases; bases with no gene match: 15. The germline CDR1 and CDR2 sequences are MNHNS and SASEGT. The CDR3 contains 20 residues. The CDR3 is CASSGNPGQGAPYGNQPQHF. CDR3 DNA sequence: TGTGCCAGCAGTGGGAATCCGGGACAGGGGGCCCCATATGGCAATCAGCCCCAGCATTTT.

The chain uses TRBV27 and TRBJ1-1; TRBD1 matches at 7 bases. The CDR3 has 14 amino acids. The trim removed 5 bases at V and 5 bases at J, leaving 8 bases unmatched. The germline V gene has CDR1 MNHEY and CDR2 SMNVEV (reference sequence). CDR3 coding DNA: TGTGCCAGCAGTCCCCAGGACAGGCTGACTGAAGCTTTCTTT. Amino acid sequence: CASSPQDRLTEAFF.

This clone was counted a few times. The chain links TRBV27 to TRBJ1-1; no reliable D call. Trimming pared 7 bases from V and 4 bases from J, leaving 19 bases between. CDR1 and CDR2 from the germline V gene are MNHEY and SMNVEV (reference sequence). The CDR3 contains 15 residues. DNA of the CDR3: TGTGCCAGCATTAGGTCTTACGGGTCGAGCACTGAAGCTTTCTTT. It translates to CASIRSYGSSTEAFF.

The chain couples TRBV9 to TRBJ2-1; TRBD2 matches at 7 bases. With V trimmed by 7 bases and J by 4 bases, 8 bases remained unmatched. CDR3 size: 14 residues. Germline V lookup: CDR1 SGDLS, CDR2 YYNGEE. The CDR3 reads CASGGGTTYNEQFF. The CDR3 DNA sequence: TGTGCCAGCGGGGGAGGGACCACATACAATGAGCAGTTCTTC.

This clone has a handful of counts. The CDR3: CASSLLAGGYGYTF. DNA of the CDR3: TGTGCCAGCAGTTTACTAGCAGGGGGCTATGGCTACACCTTC. This sequence joins TRBV27 and TRBJ1-2; 7 positions agree with TRBD1. J was trimmed by 4 bases and V by 2 bases; bases with no gene match: 4. Germline CDR1 and CDR2: MNHEY and SMNVEV (reference sequence). The CDR3 is 14 residues long.

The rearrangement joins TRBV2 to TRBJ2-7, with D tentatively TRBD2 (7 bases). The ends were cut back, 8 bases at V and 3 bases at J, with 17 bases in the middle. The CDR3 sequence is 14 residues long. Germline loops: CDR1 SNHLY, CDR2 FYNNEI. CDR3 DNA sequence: TGTGCCAGCGGAAAGGGGGGGCTGGACTACGAGCAGTACTTC. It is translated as CASGKGGLDYEQYF.

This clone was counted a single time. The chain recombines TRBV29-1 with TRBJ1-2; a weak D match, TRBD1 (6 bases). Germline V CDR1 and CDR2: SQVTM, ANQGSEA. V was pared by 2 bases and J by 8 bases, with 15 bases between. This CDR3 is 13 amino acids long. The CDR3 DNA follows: TGCAGCGTTGAACGAGGGGGTGTTCAGGGCTACACCTTC. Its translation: CSVERGGVQGYTF.

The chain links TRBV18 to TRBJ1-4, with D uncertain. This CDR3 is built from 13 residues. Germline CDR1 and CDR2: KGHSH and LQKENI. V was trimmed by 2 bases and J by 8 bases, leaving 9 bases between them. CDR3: CASSPTRREKLFF. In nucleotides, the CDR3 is TGTGCCAGCTCACCAACGAGGCGGGAAAAACTGTTTTTT.

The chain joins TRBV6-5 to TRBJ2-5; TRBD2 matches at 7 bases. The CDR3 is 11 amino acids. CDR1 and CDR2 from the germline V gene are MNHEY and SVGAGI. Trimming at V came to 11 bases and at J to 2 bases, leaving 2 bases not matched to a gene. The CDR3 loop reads CAGGGQETQYF. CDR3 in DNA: TGTGCCGGGGGGGGGCAAGAGACCCAGTACTTC.

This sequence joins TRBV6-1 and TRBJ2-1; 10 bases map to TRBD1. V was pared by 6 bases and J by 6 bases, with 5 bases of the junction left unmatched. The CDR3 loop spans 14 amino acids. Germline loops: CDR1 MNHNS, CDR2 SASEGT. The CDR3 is CASSGTGASNEQFF. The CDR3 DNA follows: TGTGCCAGCAGCGGGACAGGGGCTTCCAATGAGCAGTTCTTC.

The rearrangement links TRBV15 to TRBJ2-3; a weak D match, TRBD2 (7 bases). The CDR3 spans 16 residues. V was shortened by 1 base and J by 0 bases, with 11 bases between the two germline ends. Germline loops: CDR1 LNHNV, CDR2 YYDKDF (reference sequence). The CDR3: CATSRGAGASTDTQYF. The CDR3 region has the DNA TGTGCCACCAGCAGAGGGGCGGGGGCTAGCACAGATACGCAGTATTTT.

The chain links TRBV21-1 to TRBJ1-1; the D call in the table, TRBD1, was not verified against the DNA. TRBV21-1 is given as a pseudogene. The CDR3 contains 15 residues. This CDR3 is CASSKADQGVVGAFF. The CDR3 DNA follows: TGTGCCAGCAGCAAAGCGGATCAGGGGGTTGTGGGAGCTTTCTTT.

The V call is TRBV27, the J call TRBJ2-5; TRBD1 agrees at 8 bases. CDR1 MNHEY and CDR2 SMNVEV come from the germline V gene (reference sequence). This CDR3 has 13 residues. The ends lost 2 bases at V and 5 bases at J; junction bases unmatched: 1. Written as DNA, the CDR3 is TGTGCCAGCAGTTTACAGGGGGCTGAGACCCAGTACTTC. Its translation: CASSLQGAETQYF.